This TCR beta chain was documented in a study of T cells after yellow fever vaccination. Study overall: Each low-cell-number fraction was prepared by means of SMART-Seq v4 Ultra Low Input. Study results and limitations: CD4 and CD8 compartments shared a small share of clonotypes, likely from convergent recombination. The secondary response was weaker but peaked faster, day 5 versus 15.

UMIs and a universal primer site were added when TCR cDNA was made by 5'RACE template switching. TCRdb re-called the 5' RACE reads through MiXCR, storing one row per CDR3 protein. The repertoire holds about 340,000 distinct CDR3 sequences, with about 4% as singletons. A remark on this clonotype: The antigen is not known. Germline is not matched at one junction end, which may reflect a read error.

This CDR3 has 16 amino acids. CDR1 and CDR2 from the germline V gene are MNHEY and SVGAGI. The rearrangement joins TRBV6-5 to TRBJ1-4; 10 bases match TRBD1. This specimen was PBMCs, taken 5 days after the yellow fever booster vaccination. The receptor's source is a man aged 18 to 29 who received the YFV17D yellow fever vaccine. Written as DNA, the CDR3 is TGTGCCAGCAGTTACAGCGACAGGGGGCGAGTTCGAAAACTGATTTTT. Residues: CASSYSDRGRVRKLIF.